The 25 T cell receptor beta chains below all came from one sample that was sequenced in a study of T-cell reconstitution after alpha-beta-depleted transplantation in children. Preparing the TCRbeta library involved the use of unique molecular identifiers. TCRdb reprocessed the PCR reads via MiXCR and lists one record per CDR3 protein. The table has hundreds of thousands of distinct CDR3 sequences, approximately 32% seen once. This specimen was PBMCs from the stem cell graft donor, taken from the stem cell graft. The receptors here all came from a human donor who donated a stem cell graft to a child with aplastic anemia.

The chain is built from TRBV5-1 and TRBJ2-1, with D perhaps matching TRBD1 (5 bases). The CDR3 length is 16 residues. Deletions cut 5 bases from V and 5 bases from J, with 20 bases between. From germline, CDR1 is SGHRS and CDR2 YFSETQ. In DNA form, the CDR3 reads TGCGCCAGCAGTTTGCCCGTCCGAGACAGCGACAATGAGCAGTTCTTC. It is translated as CASSLPVRDSDNEQFF.

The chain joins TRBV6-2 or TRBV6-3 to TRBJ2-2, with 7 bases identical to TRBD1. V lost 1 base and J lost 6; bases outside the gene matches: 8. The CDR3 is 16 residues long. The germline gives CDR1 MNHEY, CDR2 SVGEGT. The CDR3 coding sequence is TGTGCCAGCAGTTACTGGAGACAGGGTACTTCCGGGGAGCTGTTTTTT. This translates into CASSYWRQGTSGELFF.

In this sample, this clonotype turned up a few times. CDR3 sequence: CASSQFNEKLFF. DNA for the CDR3: TGCGCCAGCAGCCAGTTCAATGAAAAACTGTTTTTT. V gene TRBV4-3 combines with J gene TRBJ1-4; D is unclear. V lost 3 bases to trimming and J lost 5 bases, with 4 bases between them. This CDR3 spans 12 amino acids. In germline, CDR1 is LGHNA, CDR2 YSLEER.

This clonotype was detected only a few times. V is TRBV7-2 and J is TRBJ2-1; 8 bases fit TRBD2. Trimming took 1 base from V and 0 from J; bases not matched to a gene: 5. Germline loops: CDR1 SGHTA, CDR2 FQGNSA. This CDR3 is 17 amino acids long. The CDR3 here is CASSLVGGRSSYNEQFF. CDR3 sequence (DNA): TGTGCCAGCAGCTTAGTGGGCGGGAGGAGCTCCTACAATGAGCAGTTCTTC.

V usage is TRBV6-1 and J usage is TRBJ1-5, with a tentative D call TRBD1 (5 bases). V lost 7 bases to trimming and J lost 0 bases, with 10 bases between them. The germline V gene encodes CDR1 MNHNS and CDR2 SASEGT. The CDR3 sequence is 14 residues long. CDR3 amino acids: CASTGSSSNQPQHF. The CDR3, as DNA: TGTGCCAGCACAGGGAGTTCTAGCAATCAGCCCCAGCATTTT.

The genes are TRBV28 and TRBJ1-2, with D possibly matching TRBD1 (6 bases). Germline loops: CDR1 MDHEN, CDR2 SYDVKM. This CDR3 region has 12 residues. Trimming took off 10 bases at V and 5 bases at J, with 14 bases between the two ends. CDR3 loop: CATLTGAYGYTF. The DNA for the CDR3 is TGTGCCACCCTGACAGGAGCTTATGGCTACACCTTC.

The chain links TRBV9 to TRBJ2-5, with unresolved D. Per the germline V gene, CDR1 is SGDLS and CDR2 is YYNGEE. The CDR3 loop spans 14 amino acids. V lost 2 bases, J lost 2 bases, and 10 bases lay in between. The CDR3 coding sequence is TGTGCCAGCAGCGTCGACACTACTCAAGAGACCCAGTACTTC. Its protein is CASSVDTTQETQYF.

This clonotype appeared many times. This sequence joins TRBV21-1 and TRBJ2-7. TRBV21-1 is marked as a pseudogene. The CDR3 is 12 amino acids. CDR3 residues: CASSSQNYEQYF. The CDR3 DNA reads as TGTGCCAGCAGCAGCCAGAACTACGAGCAGTACTTC.

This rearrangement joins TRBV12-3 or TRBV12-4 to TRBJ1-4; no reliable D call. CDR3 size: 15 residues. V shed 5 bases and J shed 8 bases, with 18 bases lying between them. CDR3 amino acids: CASSRRISGGEKLFF. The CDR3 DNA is TGTGCCAGCAGTCGACGGATCTCAGGAGGAGAAAAACTGTTTTTT.

CDR3 nucleotide sequence: TGTGCCAGCAGCCAAGAGCTGGGGAACACCGGGGAGCTGTTTTTT. Its protein is CASSQELGNTGELFF. The chain carries TRBV14 and TRBJ2-2; D unclear. The germline gives CDR1 SGHDN, CDR2 FVKESK. CDR3 size: 15 residues. Trimming removed 0 bases at V and 1 base at J, with 6 bases between.

CDR3 sequence (DNA): TGTGCCAGCAGTACGGGACTAGCGGGGATACCATTGGGTGAGCAGTTCTTC. It yields the protein CASSTGLAGIPLGEQFF. This chain joins TRBV6-1 and TRBJ2-1; 13 bases are shared with TRBD2. Germline lookup yields CDR1 MNHNS and CDR2 SASEGT. CDR3 size: 17 residues. V lost 5 bases and J lost 9; bases outside the gene matches: 13.

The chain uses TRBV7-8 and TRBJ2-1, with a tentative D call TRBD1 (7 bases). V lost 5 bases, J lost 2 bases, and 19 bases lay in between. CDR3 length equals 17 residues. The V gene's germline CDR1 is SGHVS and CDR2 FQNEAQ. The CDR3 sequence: CASSLRQGGSPYNEQFF. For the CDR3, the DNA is TGTGCCAGCAGCCTTCGACAGGGAGGATCCCCCTACAATGAGCAGTTCTTC.

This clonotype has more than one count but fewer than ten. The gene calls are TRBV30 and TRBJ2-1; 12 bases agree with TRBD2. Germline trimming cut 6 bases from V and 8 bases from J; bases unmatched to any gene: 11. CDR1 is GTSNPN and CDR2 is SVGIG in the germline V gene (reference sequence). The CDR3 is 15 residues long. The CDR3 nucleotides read TGTGCCTGTCACGGACTAGCGGGGATCGGAGATGAGCAGTTCTTC. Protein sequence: CACHGLAGIGDEQFF.

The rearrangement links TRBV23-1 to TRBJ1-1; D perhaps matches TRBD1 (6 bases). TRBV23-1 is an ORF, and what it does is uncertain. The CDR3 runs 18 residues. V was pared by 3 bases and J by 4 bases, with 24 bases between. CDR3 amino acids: CASSQGLSMGASATEAFF. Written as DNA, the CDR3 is TGCGCCAGCAGTCAGGGTCTCTCGATGGGGGCTTCGGCCACTGAAGCTTTCTTT.

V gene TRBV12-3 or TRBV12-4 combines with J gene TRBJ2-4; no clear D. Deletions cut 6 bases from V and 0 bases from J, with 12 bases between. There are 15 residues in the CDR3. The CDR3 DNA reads TGTGCCAGCAGCTCAACTTTACTAGCCAAAAACATTCAGTACTTC. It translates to CASSSTLLAKNIQYF.

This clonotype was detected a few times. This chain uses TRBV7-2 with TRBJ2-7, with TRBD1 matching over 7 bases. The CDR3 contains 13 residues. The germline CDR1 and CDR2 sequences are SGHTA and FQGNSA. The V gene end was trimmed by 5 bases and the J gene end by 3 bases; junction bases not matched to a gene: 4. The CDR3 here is CASSPGQYYEQYV. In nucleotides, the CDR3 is TGTGCCAGCAGCCCGGGACAGTACTACGAGCAGTACGTC.

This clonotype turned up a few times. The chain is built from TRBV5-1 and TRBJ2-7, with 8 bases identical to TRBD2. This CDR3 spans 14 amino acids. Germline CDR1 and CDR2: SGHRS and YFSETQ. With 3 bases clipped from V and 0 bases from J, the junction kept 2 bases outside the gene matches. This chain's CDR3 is CASSSGTSSYEQYF. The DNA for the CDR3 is TGCGCCAGCAGCTCCGGGACTAGCTCCTACGAGCAGTACTTC. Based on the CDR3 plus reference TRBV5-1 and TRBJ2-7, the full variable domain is KAGVTQTPRYLIKTRGQQVTLSCSPISGHRSVSWYQQTPGQGLQFLFEYFSETQRNKGNFPGRFSGRQFSNSRSEMNVSTLELGDSALYLCASSSGTSSYEQYFGPGTRLTVT.

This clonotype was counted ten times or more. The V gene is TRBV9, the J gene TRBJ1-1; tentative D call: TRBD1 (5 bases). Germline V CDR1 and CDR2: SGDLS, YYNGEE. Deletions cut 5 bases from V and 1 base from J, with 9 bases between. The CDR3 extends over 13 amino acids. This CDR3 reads CASSVTGNTEAFF. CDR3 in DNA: TGTGCCAGCAGTGTAACAGGGAACACTGAAGCTTTCTTT. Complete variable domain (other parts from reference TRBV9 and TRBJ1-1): DSGVTQTPKHLITATGQRVTLRCSPRSGDLSVYWYQQSLDQGLQFLIQYYNGEERAKGNILERFSAQQFPDLHSELNLSSLELGDSALYFCASSVTGNTEAFFGQGTRLTVV.

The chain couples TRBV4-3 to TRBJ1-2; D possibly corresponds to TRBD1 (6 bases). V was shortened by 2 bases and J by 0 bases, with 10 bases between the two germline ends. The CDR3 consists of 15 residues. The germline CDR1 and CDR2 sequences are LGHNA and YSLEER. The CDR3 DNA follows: TGCGCCAGCAGCCAACAACAGGGATCTAACTATGGCTACACCTTC. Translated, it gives CASSQQQGSNYGYTF.

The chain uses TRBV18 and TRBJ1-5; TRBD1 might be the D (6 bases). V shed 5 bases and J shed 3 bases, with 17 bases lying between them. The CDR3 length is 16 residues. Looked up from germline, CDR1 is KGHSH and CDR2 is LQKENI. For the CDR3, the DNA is TGTGCCAGCTCAGTGAACAGGGTTCGGAACAATCAGCCCCAGCATTTT. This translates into CASSVNRVRNNQPQHF.

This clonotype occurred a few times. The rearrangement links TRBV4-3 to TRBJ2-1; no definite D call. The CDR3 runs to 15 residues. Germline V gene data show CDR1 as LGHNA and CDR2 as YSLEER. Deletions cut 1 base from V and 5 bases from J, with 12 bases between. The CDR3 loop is CASSQALRLDNEQFF. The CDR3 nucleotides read TGCGCCAGCAGCCAAGCCCTCAGACTGGACAATGAGCAGTTCTTC.

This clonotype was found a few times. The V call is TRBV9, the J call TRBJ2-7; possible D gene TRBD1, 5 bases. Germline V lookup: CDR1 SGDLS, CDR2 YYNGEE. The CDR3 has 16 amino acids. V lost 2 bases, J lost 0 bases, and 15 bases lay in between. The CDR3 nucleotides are TGTGCCAGCAGCGTTAGTCAGGGCCCCCTCTCCTACGAGCAGTACTTC. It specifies CASSVSQGPLSYEQYF.

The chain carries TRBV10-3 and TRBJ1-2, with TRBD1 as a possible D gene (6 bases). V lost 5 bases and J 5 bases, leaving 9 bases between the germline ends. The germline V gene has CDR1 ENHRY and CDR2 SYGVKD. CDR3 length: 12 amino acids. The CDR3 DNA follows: TGTGCCATCAGTACAACAGGGTATGGCTACACCTTC. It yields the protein CAISTTGYGYTF.

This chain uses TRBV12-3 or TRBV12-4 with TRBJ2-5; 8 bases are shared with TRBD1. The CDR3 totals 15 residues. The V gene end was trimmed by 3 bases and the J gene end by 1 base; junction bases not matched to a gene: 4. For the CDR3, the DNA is TGTGCCAGCAGTTTCATGACAGGGGTCCAAGAGACCCAGTACTTC. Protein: CASSFMTGVQETQYF.

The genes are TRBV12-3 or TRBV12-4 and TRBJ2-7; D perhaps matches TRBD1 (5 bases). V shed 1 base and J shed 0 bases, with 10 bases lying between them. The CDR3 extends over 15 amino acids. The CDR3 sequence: CASSLGQGGSYEQYF. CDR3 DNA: TGTGCCAGCAGTTTAGGTCAGGGTGGCTCCTACGAGCAGTACTTC.